These 10 T cell receptor beta chains share one sample of origin, sequenced in a study of cytomegalovirus exposure and HLA in healthy donors. The study ran its PCR with 60 Vbeta and 13 Jbeta primers. Only in-frame clones appear in the TCRdb table, and some are missing; sequencing was by immunoSEQ multiplex PCR. Of fewer than 180,000 clones detected, 60% to 70% appear once; the ten largest clones hold roughly 6.8%. The sequenced sample consisted of PBMCs. These receptors originate from a woman aged 55-70 years in good health and CMV-seropositive.

This chain joins TRBV6-6 and TRBJ2-3, with 12 bases aligning to TRBD2. Germline V gives CDR1 MNHNY, CDR2 SVGAGI (reference sequence). V was pared by 2 bases and J by 6 bases, with 6 bases of the junction left unmatched. The CDR3 runs 16 residues. The CDR3 region is CASSYASGRARDTQYF. CDR3 nucleotides: TGTGCCAGCAGTTACGCTAGCGGGAGGGCCCGTGATACGCAGTATTTT.

This clone was seen more than once but under ten times. The gene calls are TRBV6-6 and TRBJ2-7, with D possibly being TRBD1 (5 bases). The germline V and J ends were trimmed by 0 bases and 6 bases, with 12 bases remaining between them. This CDR3 has 14 amino acids. Germline CDR1 MNHNY, CDR2 SVGAGI (reference sequence). The CDR3 nucleotides are TGTGCCAGCAGTTACTCGCCAGGGTCCCCCGAGCAGTACTTC. This gives the protein CASSYSPGSPEQYF.

This rearrangement joins TRBV19 to TRBJ2-4; TRBD2 matches 13 bases. Germline lookup yields CDR1 LNHDA and CDR2 SQIVND (reference sequence). This CDR3 region has 16 residues. V lost 0 bases to trimming and J lost 6 bases; unmatched junction nucleotides: 2. CDR3 DNA sequence: TGTGCCAGTAGTATAGACCGGACTAGCGGGAGAAACATTCAGTACTTC. Translated: CASSIDRTSGRNIQYF.

This clone was counted a few times. The chain carries TRBV9 and TRBJ2-1; 9 positions agree with TRBD1. J lost 7 bases, V lost 5 bases, and 4 bases had no gene match. CDR1 is SGDLS, CDR2 YYNGEE, per germline. The CDR3 runs 13 residues. CDR3 residues: CASSVGQGNEQFF. The CDR3 DNA follows: TGTGCCAGCAGTGTGGGACAGGGTAATGAGCAGTTCTTC. The complete variable domain, with remaining parts taken from reference TRBV9 and TRBJ2-1, reads DSGVTQTPKHLITATGQRVTLRCSPRSGDLSVYWYQQSLDQGLQFLIQYYNGEERAKGNILERFSAQQFPDLHSELNLSSLELGDSALYFCASSVGQGNEQFFGPGTRLTVL.

V gene TRBV28 combines with J gene TRBJ1-6; 7 bases fit TRBD1. The germline gives CDR1 MDHEN, CDR2 SYDVKM. Trimming removed 5 bases from V and 0 bases from J; junction bases left unmatched: 10. The CDR3 sequence is 18 residues long. The CDR3 spells CASSGVGTASSYNSPLHF. In DNA, the CDR3 is TGTGCCAGCAGTGGGGTTGGGACAGCTAGCTCCTATAATTCACCCCTCCACTTT.

The chain links TRBV7-2 to TRBJ2-3; TRBD2 might be the D (6 bases). CDR3 length: 15 amino acids. Trimming shortened V by 2 bases and J by 1 base, and 10 bases separated the two germline ends. Germline values: CDR1 SGHTA, CDR2 FQGNSA. This chain's CDR3 is CASSLIPSGTDTQYF. The CDR3 DNA reads TGTGCCAGCAGCTTAATACCTAGCGGCACAGATACGCAGTATTTT.

J is TRBJ2-7 and V is TRBV11-2, with 8 bases fitting TRBD2. CDR3 size: 14 residues. V was pared by 5 bases and J by 2 bases, with 5 bases of the junction left unmatched. Germline lookup yields CDR1 SGHAT and CDR2 FQNNGV. The CDR3 loop reads CASSRGGYAYEQYF. Written as DNA, the CDR3 is TGTGCCAGCAGCCGGGGGGGGTATGCCTACGAGCAGTACTTC.

This sequence joins TRBV7-9 and TRBJ2-5; possible D gene TRBD1, 6 bases. Germline assignment: CDR1 SEHNR and CDR2 FQNEAQ (reference sequence). V lost 8 bases to trimming and J lost 4 bases, with 11 bases between them. The CDR3 is 12 residues long. As DNA, the CDR3 is TGTGCCAGCGGGGACACCAGAGAGACCCAGTACTTC. This codes for CASGDTRETQYF.

The chain has TRBV7-8 and TRBJ2-3; TRBD1 matches at 9 bases. With V trimmed by 5 bases and J by 8 bases, 17 bases remained unmatched. The CDR3 is made up of 17 amino acids. Germline V gives CDR1 SGHVS, CDR2 FQNEAQ. The CDR3 DNA reads as TGTGCCAGCAGCCCCATATTAAGGAACAGGGGGCATAGTACGCAGTATTTT. Protein product: CASSPILRNRGHSTQYF.

This sequence joins TRBV13 and TRBJ2-1; 8 positions agree with TRBD2. The CDR3 sequence is 15 residues long. The trim removed 5 bases at V and 1 base at J, leaving 4 bases unmatched. CDR1 is PRHDT, CDR2 FYEKMQ, per germline (reference sequence). The CDR3 reads CASSGSGSSYNEQFF. The CDR3 nucleotides are TGTGCCAGCAGCGGGAGCGGGAGTTCCTACAATGAGCAGTTCTTC.